The 18 T cell receptor beta chains below all came from one sample that was sequenced in a study of control samples from healthy donors and cancer patients. The assay was immunoSEQ multiplex PCR, and TCRdb's table has in-frame clones only and misses some. The repertoire holds approximately 70,000 clones, with roughly nine tenths as singletons. Sequencing was carried out using PBMCs. Source of these receptors: a man aged 55 to 70 with colorectal cancer.

V gene TRBV12-5 combines with J gene TRBJ1-2; 10 nucleotides agree with TRBD1. V shed 4 bases, J shed 6 bases, and the junction held 14 bases outside the gene matches. The CDR3 contains 17 residues. Germline assignment: CDR1 LGHNT and CDR2 FRNRAP. Here the CDR3 reads CASGSNPNPGTGDGYTF. DNA for the CDR3: TGTGCTAGTGGTTCGAACCCCAATCCCGGGACAGGGGATGGCTACACCTTC.

This chain connects TRBV19 to TRBJ1-5, with 7 bases fitting TRBD1. Trimming cost V 1 base and J 6 bases; bases outside gene matches: 12. Germline assignment: CDR1 LNHDA and CDR2 SQIVND (reference sequence). The CDR3 is 17 amino acids. CDR3: CASSIGKGALTGQPQHF. The CDR3 nucleotides are TGTGCCAGTAGTATAGGAAAGGGGGCTTTAACGGGTCAGCCCCAGCATTTT.

The chain recombines TRBV24-1 with TRBJ2-1, with 9 nucleotides matching TRBD1. CDR1 is KGHDR, CDR2 SFDVKD, per germline. The CDR3 is 12 amino acids. Germline trimming cut 10 bases from V and 6 bases from J; bases unmatched to any gene: 3. As DNA, the CDR3 is TGTGCCACGGGGACAGGGAGCAATGAGCAGTTCTTC. Its translation is CATGTGSNEQFF.

V and J are TRBV4-3 and TRBJ1-1, with D possibly TRBD1 on 5 matching bases. The CDR3 runs 15 residues. Per germline, CDR1 LGHNA and CDR2 YSLEER. With 0 bases removed from V and 5 bases from J, the gap between germline ends came to 13 bases. The CDR3 coding sequence is TGCGCCAGCAGCCAAGATAGAGGGGTTAGGACTGAAGCTTTCTTT. It translates to CASSQDRGVRTEAFF.

This clone was counted only a few times. The chain combines TRBV9 with TRBJ1-4; maybe TRBD1 (5 bases). Looked up from germline, CDR1 is SGDLS and CDR2 is YYNGEE. V lost 4 bases, J lost 8 bases, and 12 bases lay in between. The CDR3 is made up of 13 amino acids. CDR3 loop: CASSLGTAEKLFF. CDR3 nucleotides: TGTGCCAGCAGCTTAGGGACGGCGGAAAAACTGTTTTTT.

The chain recombines TRBV28 with TRBJ1-6; D possibly corresponds to TRBD1 (5 bases). From germline, CDR1 is MDHEN and CDR2 SYDVKM. The CDR3 runs to 15 residues. Deletions cut 5 bases from V and 1 base from J, with 9 bases between. The CDR3 is CASSPGGSYNSPLHF. In nucleotides, the CDR3 is TGTGCCAGCAGTCCCGGGGGGTCCTATAATTCACCCCTCCACTTT.

The chain couples TRBV5-5 to TRBJ1-2; D unresolved. The germline V and J ends were trimmed by 0 bases and 4 bases, with 13 bases remaining between them. CDR1 SGHKS and CDR2 YYEKEE come from the germline V gene (reference sequence). CDR3 size: 15 residues. CDR3 sequence: CASSLGLKVTYGYTF. In DNA form, the CDR3 reads TGTGCCAGCAGCTTGGGTTTAAAGGTGACCTATGGCTACACCTTC.

The chain combines TRBV4-1 with TRBJ2-1; the match to TRBD2 covers 7 bases. Germline V gene lookup returns CDR1 MGHRA and CDR2 YSYEKL. The V and J ends lost 2 bases and 1 base, in that order; junction bases with no gene match: 5. The CDR3 sequence is 16 residues long. In DNA, the CDR3 is TGCGCCAGCAGCCAATTAAGCGGGGCGTCCTACAATGAGCAGTTCTTC. As protein: CASSQLSGASYNEQFF.

V and J are TRBV5-1 and TRBJ2-6; D is uncertain. Germline lookup yields CDR1 SGHRS and CDR2 YFSETQ. The CDR3 is 17 amino acids. Trimming removed 0 bases at V and 2 bases at J, with 12 bases between. The CDR3 is CASSLEVLGTGANVLTF. The CDR3 DNA reads as TGCGCCAGCAGCTTGGAGGTGCTCGGCACTGGGGCCAACGTCCTGACTTTC. The full variable domain, completed using reference TRBV5-1 and TRBJ2-6, is KAGVTQTPRYLIKTRGQQVTLSCSPISGHRSVSWYQQTPGQGLQFLFEYFSETQRNKGNFPGRFSGRQFSNSRSEMNVSTLELGDSALYLCASSLEVLGTGANVLTFGAGSRLTVL.

The chain recombines TRBV28 with TRBJ2-3, with D possibly being TRBD2 (6 bases). V was trimmed by 2 bases and J by 9 bases, leaving 9 bases between them. The CDR3 consists of 12 residues. Germline CDR1 is MDHEN and CDR2 is SYDVKM. The CDR3 loop is CASSLGRSTQYF. CDR3 sequence (DNA): TGTGCCAGCAGTTTAGGGAGGTCCACGCAGTATTTT.

This clone has a single count. This rearrangement joins TRBV2 to TRBJ2-2; D remains unclear. CDR3 length equals 15 residues. Germline V gene data show CDR1 as SNHLY and CDR2 as FYNNEI. V lost 3 bases to trimming and J lost 4 bases, with 12 bases between them. The CDR3 here is CASSDSPSSTGELFF. The CDR3 nucleotides read TGTGCCAGCAGTGACTCCCCCAGTTCCACCGGGGAGCTGTTTTTT.

The chain links TRBV30 to TRBJ1-6, with D possibly being TRBD1 (6 bases). V shed 0 bases and J shed 9 bases, with 15 bases lying between them. Per the germline V gene, CDR1 is GTSNPN and CDR2 is SVGIG (reference sequence). The CDR3 consists of 15 residues. The CDR3 sequence is CAWSVLVRGASPLHF. The CDR3 DNA reads TGTGCCTGGAGTGTACTGGTCAGGGGTGCTTCACCCCTCCACTTT.

The chain has TRBV30 and TRBJ1-5; a weak D match, TRBD1 (5 bases). Trimming stripped 4 bases from V and 4 bases from J, with 17 bases between. This CDR3 region has 15 residues. Germline CDR1 is GTSNPN and CDR2 is SVGIG (reference sequence). The chain's CDR3 is CAWTPRGGENQPQHF. The CDR3 coding sequence is TGTGCCTGGACCCCCCGGGGAGGGGAAAATCAGCCCCAGCATTTT.

V and J are TRBV19 and TRBJ1-2, with D uncertain. Germline-derived CDR1 and CDR2 are LNHDA and SQIVND (reference sequence). There are 16 residues in the CDR3. Trimming removed 0 bases from V and 7 bases from J, with 18 bases in between. The CDR3 coding sequence is TGTGCCAGTAGTATAGATCCCCGCGGAACGCGTCGTGGCTACACCTTC. Protein product: CASSIDPRGTRRGYTF.

The chain is built from TRBV5-1 and TRBJ1-1, with 9 bases aligning to TRBD1. V was pared by 3 bases and J by 4 bases, with 4 bases of the junction left unmatched. CDR1 SGHRS and CDR2 YFSETQ come from the germline V gene. This CDR3 region has 14 residues. CDR3 sequence (DNA): TGCGCCAGCAGCTGGAGACAGGGGGGCACTGAAGCTTTCTTT. Translating gives CASSWRQGGTEAFF.

The chain carries TRBV3-1 (or the pseudogene TRBV3-2) and TRBJ2-1, with 8 bases lining up with TRBD2. The CDR3 is 14 amino acids. V trimming: 3 bases; J trimming: 9 bases; junction bases outside the gene matches: 7. Germline assignment: CDR1 LGHDT and CDR2 YNNKEL (reference sequence). The CDR3 reads CASSHSSGAFEQFF. In DNA, the CDR3 is TGTGCCAGCAGCCATAGTAGCGGGGCTTTTGAGCAGTTCTTC.

The J gene is TRBJ1-5, the V gene TRBV2; the D gene is possibly TRBD1 (5 bases). Germline CDR1 reads SNHLY; CDR2 reads FYNNEI. The V end was cut by 5 bases, the J end by 0 bases, with 8 bases between. This CDR3 has 14 amino acids. The CDR3 loop is CASSRQFSNQPQHF. The CDR3 DNA reads TGTGCCAGCAGTCGACAGTTTAGCAATCAGCCCCAGCATTTT.

The rearrangement links TRBV15 to TRBJ1-2; maybe TRBD1 (5 bases). Germline V CDR1 and CDR2: LNHNV, YYDKDF (reference sequence). This CDR3 has 16 amino acids. The ends were cut back, 5 bases at V and 3 bases at J, with 19 bases in the middle. The CDR3 loop is CATSARGLREDYGYTF. CDR3 DNA: TGTGCCACCAGCGCGAGGGGACTCAGGGAGGACTATGGCTACACCTTC. Variable domain in full (rest from reference TRBV15 and TRBJ1-2): DAMVIQNPRYQVTQFGKPVTLSCSQTLNHNVMYWYQQKSSQAPKLLFHYYDKDFNNEADTPDNFQSRRPNTSFCFLDIRSPGLGDTAMYLCATSARGLREDYGYTFGSGTRLTVV.